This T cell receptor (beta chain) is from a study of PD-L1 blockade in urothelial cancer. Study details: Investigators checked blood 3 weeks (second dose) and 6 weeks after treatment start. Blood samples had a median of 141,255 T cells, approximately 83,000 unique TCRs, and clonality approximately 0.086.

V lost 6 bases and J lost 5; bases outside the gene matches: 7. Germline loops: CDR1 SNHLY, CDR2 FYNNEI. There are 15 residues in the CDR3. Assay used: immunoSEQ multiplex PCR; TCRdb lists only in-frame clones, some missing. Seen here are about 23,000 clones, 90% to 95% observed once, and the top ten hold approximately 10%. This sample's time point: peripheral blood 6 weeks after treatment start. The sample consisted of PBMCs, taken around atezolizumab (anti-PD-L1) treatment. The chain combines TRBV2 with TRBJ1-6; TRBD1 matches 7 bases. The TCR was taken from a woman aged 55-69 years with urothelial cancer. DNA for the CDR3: TGTGCCAGCAGCCCCAACAGGGGTAATAATTCACCCCTCCACTTT. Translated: CASSPNRGNNSPLHF. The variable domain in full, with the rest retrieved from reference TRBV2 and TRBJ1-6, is EPEVTQTPSHQVTQMGQEVILRCVPISNHLYFYWYRQILGQKVEFLVSFYNNEISEKSEIFDDQFSVERPDGSNFTLKIRSTKLEDSAMYFCASSPNRGNNSPLHFGNGTRLTVT.